This T cell receptor (beta chain) was retrieved from a study of cytomegalovirus exposure and HLA in healthy donors. Study observations and caveats: For most TCR beta V segments, an earlier analysis put the productive rate at about 90% or about 30% of the time. Later, an analysis found that common viral pathogens appeared to be linked with several of the most significant clusters. When analyzed later, the rates of TCR association showed variation by HLA locus, with DRB1 the most and HLA-C the fewest. TCR beta sequences numbering under 20,000 were associated with HLA alleles at 0.05 false discovery rate in a later analysis.

This clone appeared once. The target antigen is unknown. Germline is not matched at one junction end, which may reflect a read error. PCR amplification relied on 60 Vbeta primers (plus 13 Jbeta primers). The protocol was immunoSEQ multiplex PCR, while the TCRdb copy is restricted to in-frame clones and leaves out a portion. The data contain about 140,000 clones, 70% to 80% of them seen just once; the ten biggest clones take up under 5.5%. Germline V lookup: CDR1 SSHAT, CDR2 FNYEAQ (reference sequence). The CDR3 contains 17 residues. The clonotype originates from a woman aged 45-59 years in good health and CMV-seronegative. Source material: PBMCs. The V gene is TRBV7-7, the J gene TRBJ2-2; 10 bases are shared with TRBD2. CDR3 in amino acids: CASSLPSGGAVTGELFF. CDR3 bases: TGTGCTAGCAGCTTACCCAGCGGGGGGGCAGTCACCGGGGAGCTGTTTTTT.